The clone carrying this T cell receptor (beta chain) was counted at least ten times. Antigen: not known. Using unique molecular identifiers, the investigators prepared the TCRbeta library. TCRdb re-called the PCR reads with MiXCR, one entry per CDR3 protein. The sample shows 200,000 to 250,000 distinct CDR3 sequences, about a tenth of them seen only once. The CDR3 has 14 residues. V lost 1 base, J lost 2 bases, and 4 bases stayed unmatched. Germline V gene data show CDR1 as DFQATT and CDR2 as SNEGSKA (reference sequence). The data are from a study of T-cell reconstitution after alpha-beta-depleted transplantation in children. Study-level findings and limits: Several hundred graft clones that had expanded were reportedly the source of alpha-beta T cells about two months after transplant. At one year after transplant, newly produced T cells mostly accounted for T-cell counts and diversity. Recipient T cells and thymic progenitors that survived were the source of the high TCRbeta diversity seen at day 60 in some patients.

Material: PBMCs, obtained before TCRalphabeta/CD19-depleted stem cell transplant. This receptor was identified in a child less than two years old with acute myeloid leukemia, due to receive a stem cell transplant. V is TRBV20-1 and J is TRBJ2-7, with 8 bases matching TRBD1. CDR3 loop: CSARAGQGPYEQYF. The CDR3 nucleotides read TGCAGTGCTAGAGCAGGACAGGGCCCCTACGAGCAGTACTTC.